This T cell receptor (beta chain) appears in the sequencing data of a study of identical twins. Notes on the study in general: Out-of-frame alpha sequences common to twins exhibited an excess of low generation probability. For zero-insertion analyses, partial confounding could come from invariant MAIT and iNKT cells. Researchers reported weaker excess twin sharing in beta out-of-frame sequences.

Per the germline V gene, CDR1 is SGHRS and CDR2 is YFSETQ. The CDR3 spans 16 residues. This clonotype has ten or more counts. Its antigen is not known. One end of the junction fails to match germline, which may point to a read error. cDNA carried unique molecular identifiers, and a universal primer site was added by template switching. TCRdb called the 5' RACE reads again in MiXCR, with one record for every CDR3 protein. This sample carries 1.5 million to 2 million distinct CDR3 sequences, about 32% of them seen once, and the ten largest clones take less than 0.35%. The rearrangement joins TRBV5-1 to TRBJ2-1; 8 nucleotides match TRBD2. The specimen was cord blood. This TCR derives from a newborn girl in good health. This chain's CDR3 is CASSLGLAGPYNEQFF. The CDR3 region has the DNA TGTGCCAGCAGCTTAGGGCTAGCGGGTCCCTACAATGAGCAGTTCTTC.